The rows below give T cell receptor beta chains drawn from one sample of a study of radiation and T cells in renal cell carcinoma. TCRdb keeps only in-frame clones here, not all; method: immunoSEQ multiplex PCR. The data show roughly 120,000 clones, roughly four fifths seen once. The sample was blood, taken from a patient whose treatment included radiotherapy and nephrectomy. These receptors were collected from a woman aged 60-75 years with renal cell carcinoma. The CDR3 runs from the conserved cysteine through the conserved F or W. Each record gives: J gene, V gene, D gene, clone size, CDR3 protein, CDR3 DNA. D genes are given only for firm matches. Clone size is given for some rows only: seen once, a few or many times, or a class if the clone is expanded.

J gene: TRBJ2-3
V gene: TRBV5-6
D gene: TRBD2
clone size: NA
CDR3 protein: CASSLVTSGREADTQYF
CDR3 DNA: TGTGCCAGCAGCTTGGTCACTAGCGGGAGAGAAGCAGATACGCAGTATTTT

J gene: TRBJ2-2
V gene: TRBV6-1
D gene: TRBD1
clone size: NA
CDR3 protein: CASRRDRDTGELFF
CDR3 DNA: TGTGCCAGCAGGAGGGACAGGGACACCGGGGAGCTGTTTTTT

J gene: TRBJ2-3
V gene: TRBV7-2
D gene: TRBD1
clone size: NA
CDR3 protein: CASSSWGTGALDTQYF
CDR3 DNA: TGTGCCAGCAGCTCATGGGGGACAGGGGCCCTAGATACGCAGTATTTT

J gene: TRBJ1-4
V gene: TRBV11-2
D gene: NA
clone size: NA
CDR3 protein: CASSLGATNEKLFF
CDR3 DNA: TGTGCCAGCAGCTTAGGGGCAACTAATGAAAAACTGTTTTTT

J gene: TRBJ2-2
V gene: TRBV6-1
D gene: NA
clone size: NA
CDR3 protein: CASSAGGAAGELFF
CDR3 DNA: TGTGCCAGCAGTGCGGGGGGCGCGGCCGGGGAGCTGTTTTTT

J gene: TRBJ2-2
V gene: TRBV7-9
D gene: NA
clone size: NA
CDR3 protein: CASSFKNTGELFF
CDR3 DNA: TGTGCCAGCAGCTTTAAGAACACCGGGGAGCTGTTTTTT

J gene: TRBJ2-7
V gene: TRBV13
D gene: TRBD1
clone size: NA
CDR3 protein: CASSYGQGQGGGEQYF
CDR3 DNA: TGTGCCAGCAGCTACGGACAGGGGCAGGGCGGGGGCGAGCAGTACTTC

J gene: TRBJ2-1
V gene: TRBV6-1
D gene: NA
clone size: NA
CDR3 protein: CASSEFLRAHEQFF
CDR3 DNA: TGTGCCAGCAGTGAATTCCTCAGGGCCCATGAGCAGTTCTTC

J gene: TRBJ2-3
V gene: TRBV18
D gene: TRBD2
clone size: NA
CDR3 protein: CASSPPTLAGGRGTQYF
CDR3 DNA: TGTGCCAGCTCACCACCGACCCTAGCGGGGGGGCGAGGGACGCAGTATTTT

J gene: TRBJ2-7
V gene: TRBV28
D gene: NA
clone size: NA
CDR3 protein: CASRDSLQEQYF
CDR3 DNA: TGTGCCAGCAGGGACAGTCTCCAAGAGCAGTACTTC

J gene: TRBJ2-7
V gene: TRBV6-5
D gene: TRBD1
clone size: NA
CDR3 protein: CASSASGTGSYEQYF
CDR3 DNA: TGTGCCAGCAGCGCCTCCGGGACAGGGTCTTACGAGCAGTACTTC

J gene: TRBJ2-3
V gene: TRBV10-3
D gene: TRBD1
clone size: once
CDR3 protein: CAIRGDRLTDTQYF
CDR3 DNA: TGTGCCATCAGGGGGGACAGGCTGACAGATACGCAGTATTTT

J gene: TRBJ2-7
V gene: TRBV29-1
D gene: NA
clone size: NA
CDR3 protein: CSVGPTGLEQYF
CDR3 DNA: TGCAGCGTTGGACCTACAGGGTTGGAGCAGTACTTC

J gene: TRBJ2-7
V gene: TRBV18
D gene: NA
clone size: NA
CDR3 protein: CASSPGTTYEQYF
CDR3 DNA: TGTGCCAGCTCACCCGGAACTACCTACGAGCAGTACTTC

J gene: TRBJ2-5
V gene: TRBV19
D gene: NA
clone size: NA
CDR3 protein: CASSIVPSGSVKTQYF
CDR3 DNA: TGTGCCAGTAGTATAGTCCCATCAGGGTCGGTGAAGACCCAGTACTTC

J gene: TRBJ1-5
V gene: TRBV4-1
D gene: NA
clone size: NA
CDR3 protein: CASSQEYRGYSNQPQHF
CDR3 DNA: TGCGCCAGCAGCCAAGAGTACCGCGGGTATAGCAATCAGCCCCAGCATTTT

J gene: TRBJ1-1
V gene: TRBV2
D gene: NA
clone size: NA
CDR3 protein: CASRDWDGFGTEAFF
CDR3 DNA: TGTGCCAGCAGGGACTGGGACGGCTTTGGGACTGAAGCTTTCTTT

J gene: TRBJ1-1
V gene: TRBV7-8
D gene: TRBD1
clone size: NA
CDR3 protein: CASSYGQGNTEAFF
CDR3 DNA: TGTGCCAGCAGCTATGGACAGGGGAACACTGAAGCTTTCTTT

J gene: TRBJ2-5
V gene: TRBV9
D gene: TRBD2
clone size: NA
CDR3 protein: CASSVGGLGKETQYF
CDR3 DNA: TGTGCCAGCAGCGTAGGGGGACTAGGGAAAGAGACCCAGTACTTC

J gene: TRBJ2-1
V gene: TRBV6-1
D gene: NA
clone size: NA
CDR3 protein: CASSEPLNWASYNEQFF
CDR3 DNA: TGTGCCAGCAGTGAACCGTTAAACTGGGCGTCCTACAATGAGCAGTTCTTC

J gene: TRBJ1-1
V gene: TRBV15
D gene: NA
clone size: few
CDR3 protein: CATSRVKTSLNTEAFF
CDR3 DNA: TGTGCCACCAGCAGAGTAAAGACCTCCCTGAACACTGAAGCTTTCTTT

J gene: TRBJ1-4
V gene: TRBV11-2
D gene: TRBD1
clone size: NA
CDR3 protein: CASSSDRGREKLFF
CDR3 DNA: TGTGCCAGCAGCTCTGACAGGGGAAGAGAAAAACTGTTTTTT

J gene: TRBJ2-2
V gene: TRBV11-3
D gene: TRBD1
clone size: NA
CDR3 protein: CASSKGASRAGELFF
CDR3 DNA: TGTGCCAGCAGCAAGGGGGCATCTAGGGCCGGGGAGCTGTTTTTT

J gene: TRBJ1-1
V gene: TRBV28
D gene: NA
clone size: few
CDR3 protein: CASTPRQGTEAFF
CDR3 DNA: TGTGCCAGCACCCCCCGGCAGGGCACTGAAGCTTTCTTT

J gene: TRBJ1-5
V gene: TRBV7-2
D gene: NA
clone size: NA
CDR3 protein: CASSLASINQPQHF
CDR3 DNA: TGTGCCAGCAGCTTAGCCAGTATCAATCAGCCCCAGCATTTT

J gene: TRBJ2-7
V gene: TRBV29-1
D gene: NA
clone size: NA
CDR3 protein: CSGTQGREQYF
CDR3 DNA: TGCAGCGGAACGCAGGGGAGAGAGCAGTACTTC

J gene: TRBJ2-1
V gene: TRBV19
D gene: NA
clone size: NA
CDR3 protein: CASSIPGQSSYNEQFF
CDR3 DNA: TGTGCCAGTAGTATTCCAGGACAGAGCTCCTACAATGAGCAGTTCTTC

J gene: TRBJ2-2
V gene: TRBV27
D gene: NA
clone size: NA
CDR3 protein: CASSLQGYTGELFF
CDR3 DNA: TGTGCCAGCAGTTTACAGGGGTACACCGGGGAGCTGTTTTTT

J gene: TRBJ1-2
V gene: TRBV7-3
D gene: TRBD1
clone size: few
CDR3 protein: CASSPSGTGNYGYTF
CDR3 DNA: TGTGCCAGCAGCCCCTCCGGGACAGGAAACTATGGCTACACCTTC

J gene: TRBJ1-1
V gene: TRBV29-1
D gene: NA
clone size: NA
CDR3 protein: CSVEEGLEAFF
CDR3 DNA: TGCAGCGTTGAGGAAGGTCTTGAAGCTTTCTTT

J gene: TRBJ2-7
V gene: TRBV15
D gene: NA
clone size: once
CDR3 protein: CATSRGGVSYEQYF
CDR3 DNA: TGTGCCACCAGCAGAGGCGGGGTTTCCTACGAGCAGTACTTC

J gene: TRBJ2-1
V gene: TRBV18
D gene: TRBD2
clone size: few
CDR3 protein: CASSPSGRAFNEQFF
CDR3 DNA: TGTGCCAGCTCACCGAGCGGGAGGGCCTTCAATGAGCAGTTCTTC

J gene: TRBJ1-4
V gene: TRBV7-8
D gene: TRBD1
clone size: NA
CDR3 protein: CASRTGGSREKLFF
CDR3 DNA: TGTGCCAGCAGAACAGGGGGATCAAGGGAAAAACTGTTTTTT

J gene: TRBJ2-5
V gene: TRBV9
D gene: NA
clone size: NA
CDR3 protein: CASSAGFDVYQETQYF
CDR3 DNA: TGTGCCAGCAGCGCCGGATTCGACGTTTACCAAGAGACCCAGTACTTC

J gene: TRBJ2-7
V gene: TRBV9
D gene: NA
clone size: NA
CDR3 protein: CASSSDKTYEQYF
CDR3 DNA: TGTGCCAGCAGCTCCGACAAAACCTACGAGCAGTACTTC

J gene: TRBJ1-6
V gene: TRBV6-5
D gene: TRBD1
clone size: NA
CDR3 protein: CASGDRDNSPLHF
CDR3 DNA: TGTGCCAGCGGGGACAGGGATAATTCACCCCTCCACTTT

J gene: TRBJ2-2
V gene: TRBV6-5
D gene: NA
clone size: NA
CDR3 protein: CASSYSTGELFF
CDR3 DNA: TGTGCCAGCAGTTACTCCACCGGGGAGCTGTTTTTT

J gene: TRBJ2-1
V gene: TRBV9
D gene: NA
clone size: NA
CDR3 protein: CASSVDRVPAYNEQFF
CDR3 DNA: TGTGCCAGCAGCGTAGATCGGGTTCCCGCCTACAATGAGCAGTTCTTC